This T cell receptor beta chain emerged from a study of tumor and adjacent non-tumor tissue in lung cancer. Findings and limits, study-wide: TCR diversity was significantly greater in tumor than normal lung tissue. Tumor repertoires had a smaller top 100 clone share than normal lung.

The template was RNA from unsorted bulk tissue. More than 3 cm separated this lung sample from the edge of the tumor. The CDR3 sequence is 16 residues long. Trimming left V 7 bases short and J 7 bases short, with 25 bases between. The germline V gene encodes CDR1 MDHEN and CDR2 SYDVKM. The count of this clonotype is one. Its antigen is currently unknown. A single base separates this from a much larger clone, so it may be a read error. TCRbeta libraries were built with three rounds of nested PCR, modified from ARM-PCR. One entry per CDR3 protein, called by TCRdb with MiXCR from the multiplex PCR reads. The data contain 75,000 to 90,000 distinct CDR3 sequences, around three quarters of them singletons.

The chain recombines TRBV28 with TRBJ1-1; maybe TRBD1 (5 bases). The TCR comes from a woman in her 50s with non-small cell lung cancer. What was sequenced was distant non-tumor lung tissue. The CDR3 region has the DNA TGTGCCAGCAAGTGGGCAGGGCCGAGTCGTAATCGTGAAGCTTTCTTT. It specifies CASKWAGPSRNREAFF.